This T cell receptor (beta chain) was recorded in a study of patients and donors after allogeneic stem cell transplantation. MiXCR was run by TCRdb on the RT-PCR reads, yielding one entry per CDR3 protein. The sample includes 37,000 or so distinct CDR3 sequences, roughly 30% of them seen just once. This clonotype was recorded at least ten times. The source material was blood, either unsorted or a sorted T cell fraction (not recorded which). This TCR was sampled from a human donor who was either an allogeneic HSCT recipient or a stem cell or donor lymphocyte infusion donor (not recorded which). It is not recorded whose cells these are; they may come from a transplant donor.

The CDR3 protein is CASSSGGEPQHF. CDR3 DNA sequence: TGTGCCAGCAGCTCCGGGGGGGAGCCCCAGCATTTT. The gene calls are TRBV9 and TRBJ1-5; the D gene is possibly TRBD1 (5 bases). Trimming removed 4 bases from V and 8 bases from J, with 10 bases in between. Per germline, CDR1 SGDLS and CDR2 YYNGEE. The CDR3 loop spans 12 amino acids. The variable domain in full, completed from reference TRBV9 and TRBJ1-5, reads DSGVTQTPKHLITATGQRVTLRCSPRSGDLSVYWYQQSLDQGLQFLIQYYNGEERAKGNILERFSAQQFPDLHSELNLSSLELGDSALYFCASSSGGEPQHFGDGTRLSIL.